These T cell receptor beta chains were read from a single sample in a study of blood T cell repertoires in COVID-19. Assay used: immunoSEQ multiplex PCR; TCRdb lists only in-frame clones, some missing. This table holds about 480,000 clones, more than 75% found once. The sequencing input was PBMCs or T cells enriched from blood (not recorded which). The receptors here all came from a woman aged 40 to 49 who had recovered from COVID-19. Both conserved end residues are part of each CDR3. A D gene is named only where the DNA matches it firmly. Rows give clone size only sometimes, using once, few, many, or a class for an expanded clone.

J,V,size,D,CDR3,DNA
TRBJ1-1,TRBV12-5,NA,NA,CASSLVIGNRNTEAFF,TGTGCTAGTAGTTTGGTAATCGGGAACAGGAACACTGAAGCTTTCTTT
TRBJ1-2,TRBV6-1,once,NA,CASSEQQVSYGYTF,TGTGCCAGCAGTGAACAACAGGTCAGCTATGGCTACACCTTC
TRBJ1-4,TRBV28,few,TRBD1,CASSWGQGNEKLFF,TGTGCCAGCAGTTGGGGACAGGGGAATGAAAAACTGTTTTTT
TRBJ1-2,TRBV7-2,NA,NA,CASSRGYGYTF,TGTGCCAGCAGCCGGGGTTATGGCTACACCTTC
TRBJ2-1,TRBV5-4,few,TRBD2,CASRSGTSGSNEQFF,TGTGCCAGCAGGTCCGGGACTAGCGGGAGTAATGAGCAGTTCTTC
TRBJ1-2,TRBV15,NA,NA,CATSRGGAGTLISYGYTF,TGTGCCACCAGCAGAGGGGGAGCCGGGACACTGATTTCCTATGGCTACACCTTC
TRBJ1-1,TRBV18,NA,NA,CASSPSGITEAFF,TGTGCCAGCTCTCCGAGTGGTATCACTGAAGCTTTCTTT
TRBJ1-1,TRBV6-1,NA,NA,CASSEIKNTEAFF,TGTGCCAGCAGTGAAATCAAGAACACTGAAGCTTTCTTT
TRBJ2-6,TRBV29-1,few,NA,CSVEAGDRIPSGANVLTF,TGCAGCGTGGAAGCCGGCGACAGGATCCCCTCTGGGGCCAACGTCCTGACTTTC
TRBJ2-1,TRBV11-2,NA,NA,CASSLSGGRQYNEQFF,TGTGCCAGCAGCTTATCAGGGGGGCGTCAGTACAATGAGCAGTTCTTC
TRBJ1-1,TRBV10-2,NA,NA,CASGGGLNTEAFF,TGCGCCAGCGGGGGAGGGTTGAACACTGAAGCTTTCTTT
TRBJ2-7,TRBV4-3,NA,TRBD2,CASSQDTSGSYEQYF,TGCGCCAGCAGCCAAGATACTAGCGGGTCGTACGAGCAGTACTTC
TRBJ1-3,TRBV11-3,NA,NA,CASMNKNSGNTIYF,TGTGCCAGCATGAACAAAAACTCTGGAAACACCATATATTTT
TRBJ1-1,TRBV19,NA,NA,CASSAGSDAFF,TGTGCCAGTAGTGCAGGGTCCGACGCTTTCTTT
TRBJ1-1,TRBV5-1,NA,NA,CASSLGRVSEAFF,TGCGCCAGCAGCTTGGGGAGGGTTAGTGAAGCTTTCTTT
TRBJ1-2,TRBV7-8,NA,NA,CASSPGIVSSYGYTF,TGTGCCAGCAGTCCAGGGATTGTATCGTCCTATGGCTACACCTTC
TRBJ1-3,TRBV7-6,few,TRBD1,CASSPGTGGSGNTIYF,TGTGCCAGCAGCCCCGGGACAGGGGGTAGTGGAAACACCATATATTTT
TRBJ2-5,TRBV10-3,once,NA,CAISESRGQETQYF,TGTGCCATCAGTGAGTCGCGAGGGCAAGAGACCCAGTACTTC
TRBJ2-1,TRBV4-2,NA,TRBD2,CASSQDRSGTGIYNEQFF,TGTGCCAGCAGCCAAGATAGAAGCGGGACTGGGATCTACAATGAGCAGTTCTTC
TRBJ1-1,TRBV6-5,NA,TRBD1,CASSTRTGSTEAFF,TGTGCCAGCAGTACCCGGACAGGGTCTACTGAAGCTTTCTTT
TRBJ2-7,TRBV7-9,NA,TRBD1,CASSRTGSYEQYF,TGTGCCAGCAGCCGGACAGGTTCCTACGAGCAGTACTTC
TRBJ2-5,TRBV18,NA,NA,CASSRRIPAPSSSGPSGQETQYF,TGTGCCAGCTCACGACGAATCCCCGCCCCCTCGAGTTCGGGGCCCAGCGGGCAAGAGACCCAGTACTTC
TRBJ2-3,TRBV6-5,NA,NA,CASSPPQRITDTQYF,TGTGCCAGCAGTCCTCCCCAGCGGATCACAGATACGCAGTATTTT
TRBJ2-5,TRBV5-1,NA,NA,CASSRQDSQETQYF,TGCGCCAGCAGCCGGCAGGATTCACAAGAGACCCAGTACTTC
TRBJ2-5,TRBV5-8,NA,NA,CASSLDGTRQETQYF,TGTGCCAGCAGCTTGGACGGGACAAGACAAGAGACCCAGTACTTC
TRBJ1-2,TRBV4-3,NA,NA,CASSQESGPYGYTF,TGCGCCAGCAGCCAAGAGTCAGGGCCCTATGGCTACACCTTC
TRBJ1-1,TRBV5-4,NA,TRBD1,CASSLDRGRLSEAFF,TGTGCCAGCAGCCTCGACAGGGGGCGTCTTTCTGAAGCTTTCTTT
TRBJ2-7,TRBV6-1,NA,NA,CASSEEGGTVEQYF,TGTGCCAGCAGTGAAGAGGGAGGTACGGTGGAGCAGTACTTC
TRBJ1-4,TRBV5-1,once,TRBD1,CASSGGQPNEKLFF,TGCGCCAGCAGCGGGGGACAGCCTAATGAAAAACTGTTTTTT
TRBJ1-1,TRBV6-1,NA,NA,CASSEIRDTEAFF,TGTGCCAGCAGTGAAATACGGGACACTGAAGCTTTCTTT
TRBJ1-2,TRBV7-9,NA,NA,CASSLAGGRENYGYTF,TGTGCCAGCAGCTTAGCGGGAGGCAGGGAGAACTATGGCTACACCTTC
TRBJ2-7,TRBV11-3,NA,TRBD1,CASSETGERYEQYF,TGTGCCAGCAGCGAGACAGGGGAGAGGTACGAGCAGTACTTC